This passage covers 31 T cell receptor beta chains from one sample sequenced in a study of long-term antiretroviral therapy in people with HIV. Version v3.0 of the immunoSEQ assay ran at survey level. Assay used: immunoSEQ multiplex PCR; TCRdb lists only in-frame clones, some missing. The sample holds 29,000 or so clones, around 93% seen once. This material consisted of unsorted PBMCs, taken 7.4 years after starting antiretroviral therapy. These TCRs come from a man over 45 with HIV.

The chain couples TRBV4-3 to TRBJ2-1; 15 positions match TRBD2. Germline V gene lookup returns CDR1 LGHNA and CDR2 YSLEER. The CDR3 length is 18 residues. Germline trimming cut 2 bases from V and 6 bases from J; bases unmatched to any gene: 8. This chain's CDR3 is CASSQTPGLAGGRNEQFF. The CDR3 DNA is TGCGCCAGCAGCCAAACCCCCGGACTAGCGGGGGGGCGCAATGAGCAGTTCTTC.

The CDR3 DNA is TGTGCCAGCAGTGAAGCTCTAGGACGGGGTGAAGCTTTCTTT. It translates to CASSEALGRGEAFF. The rearrangement joins TRBV6-1 to TRBJ1-1; no clear D. The CDR3 has 14 residues. The germline gives CDR1 MNHNS, CDR2 SASEGT. The ends were cut back, 0 bases at V and 7 bases at J, with 12 bases in the middle.

Written as DNA, the CDR3 is TGTGCCAGCCTCCCCACAGGGAATGAAAAACTGTTTTTT. This translates into CASLPTGNEKLFF. The V gene is TRBV19, the J gene TRBJ1-4; tentative D call: TRBD1 (6 bases). V was trimmed by 9 bases and J by 5 bases, leaving 13 bases between them. The germline gives CDR1 LNHDA, CDR2 SQIVND (reference sequence). The CDR3 sequence is 13 residues long.

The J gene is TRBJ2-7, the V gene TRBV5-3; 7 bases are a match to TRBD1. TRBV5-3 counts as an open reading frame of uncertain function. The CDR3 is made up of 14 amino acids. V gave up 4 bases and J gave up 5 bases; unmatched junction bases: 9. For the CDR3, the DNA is TGTGCCAGAAGCAAGGGACAGATAGCCCACGAGCAGTACTTC. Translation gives CARSKGQIAHEQYF.

The CDR3 DNA sequence: TGTGCCAGCAGCTCCCAGACGGCTCAGCCCCAGCATTTT. It translates to CASSSQTAQPQHF. The chain uses TRBV7-2 and TRBJ1-5; no definite D call. The CDR3 is 13 amino acids. Germline V gene sequence: CDR1 SGHTA, CDR2 FQGNSA. Trimming cost V 4 bases and J 6 bases, with 10 bases left between them.

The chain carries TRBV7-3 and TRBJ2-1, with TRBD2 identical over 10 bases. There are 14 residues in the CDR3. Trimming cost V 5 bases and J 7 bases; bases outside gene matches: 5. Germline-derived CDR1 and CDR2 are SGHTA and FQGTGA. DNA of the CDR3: TGTGCCAGCAGCCCGAGCGGGGGGGCGAATGAGCAGTTCTTC. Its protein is CASSPSGGANEQFF.

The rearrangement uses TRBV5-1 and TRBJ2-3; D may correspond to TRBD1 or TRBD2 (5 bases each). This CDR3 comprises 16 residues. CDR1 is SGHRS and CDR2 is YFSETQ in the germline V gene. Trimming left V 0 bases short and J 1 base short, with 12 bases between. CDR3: CASSLDGGMGTDTQYF. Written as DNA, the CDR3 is TGCGCCAGCAGCTTGGATGGGGGAATGGGCACAGATACGCAGTATTTT.

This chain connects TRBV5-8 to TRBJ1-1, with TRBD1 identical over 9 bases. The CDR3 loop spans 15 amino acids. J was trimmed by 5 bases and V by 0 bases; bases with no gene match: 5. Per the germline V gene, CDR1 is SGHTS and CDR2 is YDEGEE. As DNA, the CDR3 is TGTGCCAGCAGCTTGGATACAGGGGGCTCGACTGAAGCTTTCTTT. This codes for CASSLDTGGSTEAFF.

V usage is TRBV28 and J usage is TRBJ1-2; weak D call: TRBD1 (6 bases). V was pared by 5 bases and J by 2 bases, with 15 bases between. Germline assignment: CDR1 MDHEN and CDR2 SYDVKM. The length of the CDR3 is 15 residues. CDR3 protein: CASSVAGGQNYGYTF. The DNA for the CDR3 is TGTGCCAGCAGTGTGGCCGGCGGACAGAACTATGGCTACACCTTC.

CDR3 residues: CASSLALQGTELLEEVSPLHF. The DNA of the CDR3 is TGTGCCAGCAGCTTAGCCCTCCAAGGGACAGAGCTCCTCGAGGAGGTTTCACCCCTCCACTTT. The chain uses TRBV7-7 and TRBJ1-6; 7 nucleotides agree with TRBD1. Germline V gives CDR1 SSHAT, CDR2 FNYEAQ (reference sequence). The CDR3 runs 21 residues. J lost 9 bases, V lost 0 bases, and 23 bases had no gene match.

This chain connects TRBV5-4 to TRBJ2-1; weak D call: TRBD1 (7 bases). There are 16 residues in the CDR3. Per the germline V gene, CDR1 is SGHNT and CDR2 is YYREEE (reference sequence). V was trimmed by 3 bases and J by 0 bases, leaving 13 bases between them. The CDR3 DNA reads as TGTGCCAGCAGCTCGGGGGACAGCCGCTCCTACAATGAGCAGTTCTTC. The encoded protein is CASSSGDSRSYNEQFF.

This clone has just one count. CDR3 protein: CASSYGRGSSYEQYF. For the CDR3, the DNA is TGTGCCAGCAGTTACGGCAGGGGAAGCTCCTACGAGCAGTACTTC. V and J are TRBV6-5 and TRBJ2-7; possible D gene TRBD1, 6 bases. In germline, CDR1 is MNHEY, CDR2 SVGAGI. The CDR3 contains 15 residues. V was shortened by 2 bases and J by 0 bases, with 11 bases between the two germline ends.

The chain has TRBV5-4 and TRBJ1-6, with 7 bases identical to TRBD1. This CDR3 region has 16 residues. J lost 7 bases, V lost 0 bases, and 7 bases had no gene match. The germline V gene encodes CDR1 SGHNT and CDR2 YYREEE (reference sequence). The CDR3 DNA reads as TGTGCCAGCAGCTTGGGACTCACAGGGGCCAATTCACCCCTCCACTTT. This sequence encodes CASSLGLTGANSPLHF.

CDR3 amino acids: CASSISGQISTEAFF. CDR3 bases: TGTGCCAGTAGTATTTCGGGACAGATCTCCACTGAAGCTTTCTTT. The gene calls are TRBV19 and TRBJ1-1, with 7 bases lining up with TRBD1. Losses at the gene ends were 3 bases for V and 4 bases for J; bases not matched to a gene: 8. Looked up from germline, CDR1 is LNHDA and CDR2 is SQIVND (reference sequence). The CDR3 contains 15 residues.

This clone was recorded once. The CDR3 DNA reads TGTGCCAGCAGCTTATGGGGACAGGGGTACCAAGAGACCCAGTACTTC. Protein sequence: CASSLWGQGYQETQYF. This chain joins TRBV7-8 and TRBJ2-5; 10 positions match TRBD1. Germline V gene sequence: CDR1 SGHVS, CDR2 FQNEAQ. Trimming at V came to 2 bases and at J to 0 bases, leaving 3 bases not matched to a gene. CDR3 size: 16 residues.

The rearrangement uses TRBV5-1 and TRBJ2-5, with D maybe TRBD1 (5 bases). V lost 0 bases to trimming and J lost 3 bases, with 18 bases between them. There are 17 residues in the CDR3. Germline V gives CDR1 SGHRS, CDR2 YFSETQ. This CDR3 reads CASSLVVGVSGKETQYF. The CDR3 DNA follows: TGCGCCAGCAGCTTGGTTGTGGGTGTGTCAGGGAAAGAGACCCAGTACTTC.

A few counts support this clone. Written as DNA, the CDR3 is TGTGCCAGCAACCTTTTACAGGGGAGTGACACTGAAGCTTTCTTT. Amino acids: CASNLLQGSDTEAFF. This chain uses TRBV6-1 with TRBJ1-1; TRBD1 matches 7 bases. The V and J ends lost 7 bases and 3 bases, in that order; junction bases with no gene match: 11. Germline V lookup: CDR1 MNHNS, CDR2 SASEGT. The CDR3 is 15 amino acids.

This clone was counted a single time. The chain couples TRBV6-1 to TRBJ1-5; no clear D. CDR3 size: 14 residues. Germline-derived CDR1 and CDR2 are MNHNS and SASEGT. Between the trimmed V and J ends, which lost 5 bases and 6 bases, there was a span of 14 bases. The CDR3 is CASSSQVVSQPQHF. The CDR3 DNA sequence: TGTGCCAGCAGTTCGCAAGTGGTAAGTCAGCCCCAGCATTTT.

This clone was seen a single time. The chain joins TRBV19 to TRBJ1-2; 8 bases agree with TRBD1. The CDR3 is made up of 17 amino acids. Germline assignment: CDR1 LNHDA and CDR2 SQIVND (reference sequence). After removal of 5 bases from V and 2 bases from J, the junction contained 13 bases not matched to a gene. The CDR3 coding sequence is TGTGCCAGTAGTCGATTCGGGACAGGCGAGAACAACTATGGCTACACCTTC. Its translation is CASSRFGTGENNYGYTF.

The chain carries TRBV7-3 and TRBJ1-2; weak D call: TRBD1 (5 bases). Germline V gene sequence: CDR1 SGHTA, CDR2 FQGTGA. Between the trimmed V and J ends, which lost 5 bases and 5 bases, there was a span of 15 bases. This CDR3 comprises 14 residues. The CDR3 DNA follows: TGTGCCAGCAGCAATGGGGGAGGTGTATATGGCTACACCTTC. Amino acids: CASSNGGGVYGYTF.

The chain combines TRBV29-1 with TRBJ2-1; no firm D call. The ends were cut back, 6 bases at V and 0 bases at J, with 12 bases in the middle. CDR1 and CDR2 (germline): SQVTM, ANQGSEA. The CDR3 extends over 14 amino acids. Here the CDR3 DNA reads TGCAGCGTAGAGACAAGCAGCTCCTACAATGAGCAGTTCTTC. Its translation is CSVETSSSYNEQFF.

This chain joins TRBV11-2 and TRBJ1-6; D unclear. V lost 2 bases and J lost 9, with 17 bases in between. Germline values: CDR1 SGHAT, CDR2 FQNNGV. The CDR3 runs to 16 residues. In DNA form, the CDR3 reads TGTGCCAGCAGCTTATTCCTCGGCGGGGAAGGTTCACCCCTCCACTTT. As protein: CASSLFLGGEGSPLHF.

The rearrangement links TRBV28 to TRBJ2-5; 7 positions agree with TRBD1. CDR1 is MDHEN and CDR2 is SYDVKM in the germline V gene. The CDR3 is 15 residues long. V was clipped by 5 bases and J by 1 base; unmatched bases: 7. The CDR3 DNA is TGTGCCAGCAGTCCGACAGGGCCCCTCCAAGAGACCCAGTACTTC. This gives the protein CASSPTGPLQETQYF. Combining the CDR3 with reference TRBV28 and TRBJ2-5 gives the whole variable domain DVKVTQSSRYLVKRTGEKVFLECVQDMDHENMFWYRQDPGLGLRLIYFSYDVKMKEKGDIPEGYSVSREKKERFSLILESASTNQTSMYLCASSPTGPLQETQYFGPGTRLLVL.

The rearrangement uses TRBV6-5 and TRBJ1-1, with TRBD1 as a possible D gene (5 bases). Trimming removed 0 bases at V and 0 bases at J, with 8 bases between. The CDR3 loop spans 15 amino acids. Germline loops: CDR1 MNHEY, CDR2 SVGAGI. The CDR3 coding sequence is TGTGCCAGCAGTTACTCAGGGGTTCTGAACACTGAAGCTTTCTTT. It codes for CASSYSGVLNTEAFF.

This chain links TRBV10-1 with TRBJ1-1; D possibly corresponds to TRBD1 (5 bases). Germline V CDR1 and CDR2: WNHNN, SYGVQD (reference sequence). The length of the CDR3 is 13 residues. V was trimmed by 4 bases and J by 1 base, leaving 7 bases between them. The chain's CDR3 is CASSAGGNTEAFF. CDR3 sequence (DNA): TGCGCCAGCAGTGCGGGGGGGAACACTGAAGCTTTCTTT.

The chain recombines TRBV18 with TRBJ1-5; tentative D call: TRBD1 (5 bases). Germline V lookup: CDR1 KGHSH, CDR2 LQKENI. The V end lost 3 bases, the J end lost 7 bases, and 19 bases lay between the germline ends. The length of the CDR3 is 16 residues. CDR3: CASSPLSPGSGQPQHF. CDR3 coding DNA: TGTGCCAGCTCACCCCTTTCCCCAGGTTCAGGGCAGCCCCAGCATTTT. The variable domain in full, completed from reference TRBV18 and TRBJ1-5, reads NAGVMQNPRHLVRRRGQEARLRCSPMKGHSHVYWYRQLPEEGLKFMVYLQKENIIDESGMPKERFSAEFPKEGPSILRIQQVVRGDSAAYFCASSPLSPGSGQPQHFGDGTRLSIL.

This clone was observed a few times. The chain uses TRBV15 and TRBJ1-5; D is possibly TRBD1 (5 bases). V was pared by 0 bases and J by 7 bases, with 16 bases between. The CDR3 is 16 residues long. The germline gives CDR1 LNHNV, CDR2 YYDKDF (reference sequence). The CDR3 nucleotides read TGTGCCACCAGCAGAGAGGGCGGGCAGGGAGGGCAGCCCCAGCATTTT. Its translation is CATSREGGQGGQPQHF.

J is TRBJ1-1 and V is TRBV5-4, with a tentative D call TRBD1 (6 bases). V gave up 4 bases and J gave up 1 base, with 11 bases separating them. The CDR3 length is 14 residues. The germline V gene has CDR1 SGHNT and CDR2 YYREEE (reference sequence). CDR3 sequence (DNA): TGTGCCAGCAGCGGAAGCAGGGGGAACACTGAAGCTTTCTTT. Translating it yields CASSGSRGNTEAFF.

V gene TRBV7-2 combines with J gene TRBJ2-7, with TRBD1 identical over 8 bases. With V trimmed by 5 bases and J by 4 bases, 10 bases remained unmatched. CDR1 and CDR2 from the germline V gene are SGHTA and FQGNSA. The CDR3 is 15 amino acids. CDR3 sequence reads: CASSPRTGMRYEQYF. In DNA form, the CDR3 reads TGTGCCAGCAGCCCAAGGACAGGGATGAGATACGAGCAGTACTTC. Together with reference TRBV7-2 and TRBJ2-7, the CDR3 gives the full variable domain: GAGVSQSPSNKVTEKGKDVELRCDPISGHTALYWYRQSLGQGLEFLIYFQGNSAPDKSGLPSDRFSAERTGGSVSTLTIQRTQQEDSAVYLCASSPRTGMRYEQYFGPGTRLTVT.

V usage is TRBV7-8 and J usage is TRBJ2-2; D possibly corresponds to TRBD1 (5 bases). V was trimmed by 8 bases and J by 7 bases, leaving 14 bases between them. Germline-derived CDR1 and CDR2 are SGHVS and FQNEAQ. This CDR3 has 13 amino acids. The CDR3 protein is CASGAARGGELFF. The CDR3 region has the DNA TGTGCCAGCGGGGCCGCTAGAGGCGGGGAGCTGTTTTTT.

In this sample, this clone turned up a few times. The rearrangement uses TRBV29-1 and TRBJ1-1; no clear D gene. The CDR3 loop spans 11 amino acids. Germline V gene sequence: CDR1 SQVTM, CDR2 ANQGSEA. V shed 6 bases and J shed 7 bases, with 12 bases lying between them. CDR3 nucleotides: TGCAGCGTGGGAGAGCCCAGTGAAGCTTTCTTT. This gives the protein CSVGEPSEAFF.